This TCR beta chain came from a study of T cell responses to AZD1222 COVID-19 vaccine. Study findings and constraints: The donor group comprised mostly white British people and more females; the analysis possibly underestimated clonal diversity. In the spike-specific TCR repertoire, nearly half reportedly target unmutated variant regions. Spike-specific TCR repertoires showed rising breadth and depth after two AZD1222 doses. Recipients of AZD1222 seropositive at baseline numbered only 6 or 7.

Losses at the gene ends were 5 bases for V and 8 bases for J; bases not matched to a gene: 5. The CDR3 totals 13 residues. Germline V CDR1 and CDR2: MNHEY, SVGAGI. Produced via immunoSEQ multiplex PCR; TCRdb's table is partial and in-frame only. Its listing shows around 150,000 clones. Comments on this clone: As yet, its antigen is unknown.

The sample taken for sequencing was peripheral blood. The J gene is TRBJ1-2, the V gene TRBV6-5; 10 nucleotides match TRBD1. This clonotype originated in an adult in good health. In nucleotides, the CDR3 is TGTGCCAGCAGTCGAGGGACAGGGGTCGGCTACACCTTC. Amino acids: CASSRGTGVGYTF.